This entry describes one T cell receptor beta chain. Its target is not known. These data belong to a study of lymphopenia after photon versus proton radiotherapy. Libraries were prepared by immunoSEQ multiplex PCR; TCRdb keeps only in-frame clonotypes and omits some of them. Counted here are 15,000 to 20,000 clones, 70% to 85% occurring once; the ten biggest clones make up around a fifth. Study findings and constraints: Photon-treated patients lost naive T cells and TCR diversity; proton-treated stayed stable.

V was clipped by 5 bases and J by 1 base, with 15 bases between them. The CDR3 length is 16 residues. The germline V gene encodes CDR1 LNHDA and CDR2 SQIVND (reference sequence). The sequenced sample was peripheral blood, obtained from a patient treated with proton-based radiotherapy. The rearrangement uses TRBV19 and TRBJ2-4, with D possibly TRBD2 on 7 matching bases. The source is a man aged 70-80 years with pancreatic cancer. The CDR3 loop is CASSEGGLTAKNIQYF. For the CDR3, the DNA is TGTGCCAGTAGTGAGGGGGGGTTGACTGCCAAAAACATTCAGTACTTC.